Listed below are T cell receptor beta chains from one sample, sequenced in a study of cytotoxic CD8 clonotypes in ibrutinib-treated CLL. Data came from immunoSEQ multiplex PCR; TCRdb stores just in-frame clones and leaves some out. The repertoire holds some 50,000 clones, with 55% to 80% as singletons. The sequenced sample was PBMCs, obtained after 12 months of ibrutinib treatment. The receptors originated from a human donor with chronic lymphocytic leukemia. Both conserved end residues are part of each CDR3. D genes are given only for firm matches.

D: -; V: TRBV2; J: TRBJ2-1; CDR3: CATGGGPWDEQFF
D: -; V: TRBV28; J: TRBJ2-2; CDR3: CASSLTGRTGELFF
D: TRBD1; V: TRBV7-8; J: TRBJ2-1; CDR3: CASSFGQGRGGEQFF
D: -; V: TRBV7-3; J: TRBJ1-2; CDR3: CASSSGPDNYGYTF
D: TRBD2; V: TRBV5-8; J: TRBJ2-7; CDR3: CASSFTSGVYEQYF
D: TRBD1; V: TRBV7-9; J: TRBJ1-2; CDR3: CASSFAGTGDYGYTF
D: TRBD2; V: TRBV18; J: TRBJ2-5; CDR3: CASSLAGESTQYF
D: -; V: TRBV19; J: TRBJ1-5; CDR3: CASSIGTRNTNQPQHF
D: -; V: TRBV5-4; J: TRBJ2-5; CDR3: CASSPDEHEETQYF
D: -; V: TRBV5-1; J: TRBJ1-6; CDR3: CASSPGTAVAPLHF
D: TRBD1; V: TRBV27; J: TRBJ2-3; CDR3: CASSLGTVGDTQYF
D: -; V: TRBV7-3; J: TRBJ1-5; CDR3: CASSLSRDQPQHF
D: -; V: TRBV6-5; J: TRBJ2-5; CDR3: CASRTRGRAQETQYF
D: -; V: TRBV9; J: TRBJ1-1; CDR3: CASSVLLDTEAFF
D: -; V: TRBV5-4; J: TRBJ2-7; CDR3: CASSHRGGPLLREQYF
D: -; V: TRBV5-1; J: TRBJ2-4; CDR3: CASSYRDQNIQYF
D: -; V: TRBV4-1; J: TRBJ1-1; CDR3: CASSQGAGANTEAFF
D: -; V: TRBV5-1; J: TRBJ1-2; CDR3: CASSLGTSNYGYTF
D: -; V: TRBV7-2; J: TRBJ1-2; CDR3: CASSPRTIGYTF
D: TRBD1; V: TRBV19; J: TRBJ2-7; CDR3: CASSFSGTGSSYEQYF